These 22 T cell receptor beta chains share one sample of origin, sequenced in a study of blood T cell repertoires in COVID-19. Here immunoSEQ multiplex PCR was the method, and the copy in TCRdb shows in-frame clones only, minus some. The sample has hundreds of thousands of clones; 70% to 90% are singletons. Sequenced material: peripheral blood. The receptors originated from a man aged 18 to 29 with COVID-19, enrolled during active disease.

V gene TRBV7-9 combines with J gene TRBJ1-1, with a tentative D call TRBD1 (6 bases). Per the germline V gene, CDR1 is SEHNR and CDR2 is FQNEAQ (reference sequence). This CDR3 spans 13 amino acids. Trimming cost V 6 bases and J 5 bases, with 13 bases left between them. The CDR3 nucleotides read TGTGCCAGCAGTCCAGAAGGGGGAACTGAAGCTTTCTTT. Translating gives CASSPEGGTEAFF.

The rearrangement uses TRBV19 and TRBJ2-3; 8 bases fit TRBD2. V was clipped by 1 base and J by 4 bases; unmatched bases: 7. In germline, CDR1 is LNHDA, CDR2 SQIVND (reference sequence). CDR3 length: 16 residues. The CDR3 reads CASSIVSGGWSDTQYF. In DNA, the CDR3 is TGTGCCAGTAGTATAGTAAGCGGGGGCTGGTCAGATACGCAGTATTTT.

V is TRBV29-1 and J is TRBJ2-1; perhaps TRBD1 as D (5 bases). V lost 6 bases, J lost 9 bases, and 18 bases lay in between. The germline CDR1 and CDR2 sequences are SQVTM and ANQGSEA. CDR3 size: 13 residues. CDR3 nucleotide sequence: TGCAGCGTGGAAACTCATCCAGGGATTGAGCAGTTCTTC. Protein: CSVETHPGIEQFF.

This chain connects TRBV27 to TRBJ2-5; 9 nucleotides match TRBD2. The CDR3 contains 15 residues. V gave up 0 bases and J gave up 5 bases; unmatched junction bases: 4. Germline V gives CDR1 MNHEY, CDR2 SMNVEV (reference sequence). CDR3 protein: CASSLSGLAWETQYF. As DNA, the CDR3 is TGTGCCAGCAGTTTATCGGGACTAGCATGGGAGACCCAGTACTTC.

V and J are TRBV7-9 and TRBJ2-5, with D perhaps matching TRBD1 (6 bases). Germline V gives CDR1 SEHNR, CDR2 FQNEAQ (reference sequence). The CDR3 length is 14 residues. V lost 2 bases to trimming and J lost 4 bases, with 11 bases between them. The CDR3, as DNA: TGTGCCAGCAGCTTACTCGGCAGGGGAGAGACCCAGTACTTC. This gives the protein CASSLLGRGETQYF. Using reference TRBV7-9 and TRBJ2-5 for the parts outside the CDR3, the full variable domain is DTGVSQNPRHKITKRGQNVTFRCDPISEHNRLYWYRQTLGQGPEFLTYFQNEAQLEKSRLLSDRFSAERPKGSFSTLEIQRTEQGDSAMYLCASSLLGRGETQYFGPGTRLLVL.

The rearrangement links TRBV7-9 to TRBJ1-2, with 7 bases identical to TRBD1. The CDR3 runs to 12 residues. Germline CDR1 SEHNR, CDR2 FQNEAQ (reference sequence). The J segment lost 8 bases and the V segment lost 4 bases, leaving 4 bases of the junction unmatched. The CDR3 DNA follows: TGTGCCAGCAGCTCGGGACAGCGGGGCTACACCTTC. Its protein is CASSSGQRGYTF.

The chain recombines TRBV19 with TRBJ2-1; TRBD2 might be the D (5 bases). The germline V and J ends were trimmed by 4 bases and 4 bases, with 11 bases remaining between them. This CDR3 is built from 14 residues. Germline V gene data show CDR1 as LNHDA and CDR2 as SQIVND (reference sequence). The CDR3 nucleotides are TGTGCCAGTAGTACCTCCGGGGTTTACAATGAGCAGTTCTTC. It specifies CASSTSGVYNEQFF.

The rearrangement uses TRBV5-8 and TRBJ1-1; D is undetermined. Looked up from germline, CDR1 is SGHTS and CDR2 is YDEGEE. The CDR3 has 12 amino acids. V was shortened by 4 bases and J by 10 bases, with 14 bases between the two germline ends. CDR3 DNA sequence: TGTGCCAGCAGCCCGCACAAGGCTAGAGCTTTCTTT. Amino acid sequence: CASSPHKARAFF. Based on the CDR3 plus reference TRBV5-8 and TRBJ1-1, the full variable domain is EAGVTQSPTHLIKTRGQQATLRCSPISGHTSVYWYQQALGLGLQFLLWYDEGEERNRGNFPPRFSGRQFPNYSSELNVNALELEDSALYLCASSPHKARAFFGQGTRLTVV.

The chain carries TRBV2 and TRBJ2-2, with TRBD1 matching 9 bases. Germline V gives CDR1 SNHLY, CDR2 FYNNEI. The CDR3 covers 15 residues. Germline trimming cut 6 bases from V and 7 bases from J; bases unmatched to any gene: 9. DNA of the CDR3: TGTGCCAGCAGCCCCGGGACAGGGATGATCGGGGAGCTGTTTTTT. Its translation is CASSPGTGMIGELFF.

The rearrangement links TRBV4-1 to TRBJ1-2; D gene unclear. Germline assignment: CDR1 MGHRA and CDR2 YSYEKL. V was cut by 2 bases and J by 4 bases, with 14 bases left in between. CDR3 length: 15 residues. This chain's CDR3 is CASSQRGGPIYGYTF. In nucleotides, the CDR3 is TGCGCCAGCAGCCAACGGGGAGGACCTATCTATGGCTACACCTTC.

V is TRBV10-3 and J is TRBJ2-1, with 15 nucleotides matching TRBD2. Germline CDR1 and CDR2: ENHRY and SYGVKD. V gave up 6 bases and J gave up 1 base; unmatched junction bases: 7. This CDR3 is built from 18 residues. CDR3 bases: TGTGCCATCAGACCAGCAGGGACTAGCGGGGGGTCCTACAATGAGCAGTTCTTC. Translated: CAIRPAGTSGGSYNEQFF.

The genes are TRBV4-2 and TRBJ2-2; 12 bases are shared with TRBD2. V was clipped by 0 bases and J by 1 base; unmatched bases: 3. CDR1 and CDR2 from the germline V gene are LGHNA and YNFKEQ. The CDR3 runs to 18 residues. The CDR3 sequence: CASSQELGLAGNTGELFF. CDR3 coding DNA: TGTGCCAGCAGCCAAGAACTGGGACTAGCGGGGAACACCGGGGAGCTGTTTTTT.

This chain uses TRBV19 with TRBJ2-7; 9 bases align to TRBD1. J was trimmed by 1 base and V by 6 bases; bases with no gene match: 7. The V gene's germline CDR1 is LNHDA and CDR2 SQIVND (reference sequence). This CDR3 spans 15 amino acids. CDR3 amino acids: CASSSWGTGSYEQYF. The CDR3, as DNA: TGTGCCAGTAGCTCGTGGGGGACAGGGTCCTACGAGCAGTACTTC.

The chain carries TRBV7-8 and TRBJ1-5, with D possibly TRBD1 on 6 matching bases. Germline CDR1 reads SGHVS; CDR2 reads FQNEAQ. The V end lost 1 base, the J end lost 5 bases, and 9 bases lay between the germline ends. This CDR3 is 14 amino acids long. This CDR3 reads CASSLGQADQPQHF. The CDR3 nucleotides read TGTGCCAGCAGCTTAGGACAGGCGGATCAGCCCCAGCATTTT.

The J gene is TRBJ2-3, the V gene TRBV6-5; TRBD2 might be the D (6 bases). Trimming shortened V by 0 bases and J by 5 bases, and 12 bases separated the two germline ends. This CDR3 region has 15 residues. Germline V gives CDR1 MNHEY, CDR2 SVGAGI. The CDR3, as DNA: TGTGCCAGCAGTTACTCGGGCGGGATGGGAGATACGCAGTATTTT. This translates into CASSYSGGMGDTQYF.

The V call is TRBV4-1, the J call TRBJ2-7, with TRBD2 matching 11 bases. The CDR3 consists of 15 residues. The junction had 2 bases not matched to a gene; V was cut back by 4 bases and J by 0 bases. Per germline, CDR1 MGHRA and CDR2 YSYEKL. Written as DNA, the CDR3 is TGCGCCAGCAGCCCGGGACTAGCGGTCTCCTACGAGCAGTACTTC. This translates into CASSPGLAVSYEQYF.

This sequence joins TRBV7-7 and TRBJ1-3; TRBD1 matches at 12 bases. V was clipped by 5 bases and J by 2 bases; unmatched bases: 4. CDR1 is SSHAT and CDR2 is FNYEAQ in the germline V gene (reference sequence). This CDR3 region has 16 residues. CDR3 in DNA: TGTGCCAGCAGCCCTGGGACAGGGGGCGCTGGAAACACCATATATTTT. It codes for CASSPGTGGAGNTIYF.

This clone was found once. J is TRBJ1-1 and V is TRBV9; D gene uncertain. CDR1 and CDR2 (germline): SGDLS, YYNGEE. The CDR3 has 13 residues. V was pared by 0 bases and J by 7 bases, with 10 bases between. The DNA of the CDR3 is TGTGCCAGCAGCGTAGAGTTAGCGGGTGAAGCTTTCTTT. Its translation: CASSVELAGEAFF.

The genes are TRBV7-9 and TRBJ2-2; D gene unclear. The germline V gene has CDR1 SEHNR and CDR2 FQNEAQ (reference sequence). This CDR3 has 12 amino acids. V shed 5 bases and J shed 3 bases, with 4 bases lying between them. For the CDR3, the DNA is TGTGCCAGCAGCCCATACACCGGGGAGCTGTTTTTT. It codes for CASSPYTGELFF.

DNA of the CDR3: TGTGCCAGCAGCTTAGGACAGCACGGGGGTAATTCACCCCTCCACTTT. This encodes CASSLGQHGGNSPLHF. The V call is TRBV7-9, the J call TRBJ1-6; possibly TRBD1 for D (5 bases). CDR3 size: 16 residues. Germline CDR1 and CDR2: SEHNR and FQNEAQ (reference sequence). Deletions cut 1 base from V and 6 bases from J, with 13 bases between.

CDR3 in amino acids: CASSANSVWDRAQETQYF. CDR3 nucleotide sequence: TGTGCCAGCTCCGCTAACTCGGTCTGGGACAGGGCCCAAGAGACCCAGTACTTC. The chain couples TRBV18 to TRBJ2-5, with TRBD1 matching over 9 bases. In germline, CDR1 is KGHSH, CDR2 LQKENI. The J segment lost 1 base and the V segment lost 6 bases, leaving 15 bases of the junction unmatched. The length of the CDR3 is 18 residues. Variable domain in full (rest from reference TRBV18 and TRBJ2-5): NAGVMQNPRHLVRRRGQEARLRCSPMKGHSHVYWYRQLPEEGLKFMVYLQKENIIDESGMPKERFSAEFPKEGPSILRIQQVVRGDSAAYFCASSANSVWDRAQETQYFGPGTRLLVL.

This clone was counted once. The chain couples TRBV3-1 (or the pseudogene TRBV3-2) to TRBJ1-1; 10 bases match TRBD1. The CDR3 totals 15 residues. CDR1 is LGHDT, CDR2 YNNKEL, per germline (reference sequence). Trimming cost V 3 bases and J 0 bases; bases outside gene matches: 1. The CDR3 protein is CASSQGQGMNTEAFF. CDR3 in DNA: TGTGCCAGCAGCCAGGGACAGGGGATGAACACTGAAGCTTTCTTT.